This TCR beta chain appears in the sequencing data of a study of graft-versus-host responses after intestinal transplantation. Produced via immunoSEQ multiplex PCR; TCRdb's table is partial and in-frame only. The top ten clones hold around 0.54% of a sample with about 25,000 clones, about 92% of them seen once. Trimming pared 7 bases from V and 3 bases from J, leaving 9 bases between. This CDR3 has 13 amino acids. Germline lookup yields CDR1 LNHDA and CDR2 SQIVND (reference sequence). The rearrangement uses TRBV19 and TRBJ2-2; tentatively, D is TRBD1 (5 bases). This TCR was recovered from a human patient who received an intestinal transplant, so some T cells may come from the graft donor. The input for sequencing was PBMCs, taken 18 days after transplant. The CDR3 nucleotides read TGTGCCAGTACCCAGGGTTACACCGGGGAGCTGTTTTTT. Protein: CASTQGYTGELFF.